The clone carrying this T cell receptor (beta chain) was counted only a few times. Its antigen remains unknown. This entry is derived from a study of cytomegalovirus exposure and HLA in healthy donors. General observations from the study: It was reportedly the case that the classifier diagnosed cytomegalovirus status with high specificity and sensitivity.

PCR was performed using 60 Vbeta and 13 Jbeta primers. The protocol was immunoSEQ multiplex PCR, while the TCRdb copy is restricted to in-frame clones and leaves out a portion. The sample has 75,000 to 90,000 clones; about a tenth are singletons. Sequences were obtained from PBMCs. The sequence was obtained from a man aged 60-69 years in good health and CMV-seropositive.

The CDR3 loop reads CASSVSGEMNTEAFF. CDR3 in DNA: TGTGCCAGCAGCGTTAGTGGGGAGATGAACACTGAAGCTTTCTTT. The rearrangement joins TRBV9 to TRBJ1-1; D is ambiguous. Germline V CDR1 and CDR2: SGDLS, YYNGEE. Trimming removed 2 bases at V and 0 bases at J, with 11 bases between. This CDR3 contains 15 residues.